The 3 T cell receptor beta chains in this list originate from one sample, sequenced in a study of T cell changes during pregnancy in multiple sclerosis. The assay was immunoSEQ multiplex PCR, and TCRdb's table has in-frame clones only and misses some. The data show 60,000 or so clones, about 88% seen once. The material was peripheral blood, obtained in the first trimester of pregnancy. The receptors were gathered from a female donor with multiple sclerosis, enrolled in a pregnancy study.

The chain combines TRBV6-7 with TRBJ2-7; tentative D call: TRBD1 (6 bases). Being an ORF, TRBV6-7 has a function that is uncertain. The CDR3 has 16 residues. Between the trimmed V and J ends, which lost 6 bases and 3 bases, there was a span of 21 bases. DNA for the CDR3: TGTGCCAGCAGAGGATTCAGGGGAAGAAAGGACTACGAGCAGTACTTC. Translation gives CASRGFRGRKDYEQYF.

This chain uses TRBV12-5 with TRBJ2-1, with D possibly being TRBD1 (6 bases). V lost 6 bases and J 1 base, leaving 10 bases between the germline ends. Germline V gene data show CDR1 as LGHNT and CDR2 as FRNRAP. The CDR3 contains 14 residues. The CDR3: CASGSDRSYNEQFF. The DNA for the CDR3 is TGTGCTAGTGGCTCAGACAGGTCCTACAATGAGCAGTTCTTC. The entire variable domain, with the rest obtained from reference TRBV12-5 and TRBJ2-1, is as follows: DARVTQTPRHKVTEMGQEVTMRCQPILGHNTVFWYRQTMMQGLELLAYFRNRAPLDDSGMPKDRFSAEMPDATLATLKIQPSEPRDSAVYFCASGSDRSYNEQFFGPGTRLTVL.

The chain carries TRBV13 and TRBJ1-1; D gene uncertain. V was trimmed by 4 bases and J by 3 bases, leaving 12 bases between them. The CDR3 spans 14 residues. The V gene's germline CDR1 is PRHDT and CDR2 FYEKMQ (reference sequence). CDR3 residues: CASSSRPRDTEAFF. The CDR3 DNA reads TGTGCCAGCAGCTCTCGACCGCGGGACACTGAAGCTTTCTTT.